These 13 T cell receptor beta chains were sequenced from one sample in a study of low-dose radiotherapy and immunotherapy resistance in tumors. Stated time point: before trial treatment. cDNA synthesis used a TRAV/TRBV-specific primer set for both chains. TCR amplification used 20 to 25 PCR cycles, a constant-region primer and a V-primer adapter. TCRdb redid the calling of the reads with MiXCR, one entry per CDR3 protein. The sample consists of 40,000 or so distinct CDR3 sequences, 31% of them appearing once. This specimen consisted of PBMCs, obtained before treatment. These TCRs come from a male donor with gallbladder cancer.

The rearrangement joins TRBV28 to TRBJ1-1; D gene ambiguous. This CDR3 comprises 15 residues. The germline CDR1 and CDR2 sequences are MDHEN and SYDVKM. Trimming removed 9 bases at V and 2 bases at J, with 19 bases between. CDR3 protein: CARGAAGAANTEAFF. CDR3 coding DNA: TGTGCCAGAGGCGCCGCTGGCGCAGCCAACACTGAAGCTTTCTTT. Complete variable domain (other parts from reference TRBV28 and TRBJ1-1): DVKVTQSSRYLVKRTGEKVFLECVQDMDHENMFWYRQDPGLGLRLIYFSYDVKMKEKGDIPEGYSVSREKKERFSLILESASTNQTSMYLCARGAAGAANTEAFFGQGTRLTVV.

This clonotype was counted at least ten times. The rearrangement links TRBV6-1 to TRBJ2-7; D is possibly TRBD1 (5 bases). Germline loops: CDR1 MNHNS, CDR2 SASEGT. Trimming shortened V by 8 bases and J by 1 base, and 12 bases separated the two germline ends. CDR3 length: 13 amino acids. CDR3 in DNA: TGTGCCAGCCGGCAGGGTCGGTCCTACGAGCAGTACTTC. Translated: CASRQGRSYEQYF.

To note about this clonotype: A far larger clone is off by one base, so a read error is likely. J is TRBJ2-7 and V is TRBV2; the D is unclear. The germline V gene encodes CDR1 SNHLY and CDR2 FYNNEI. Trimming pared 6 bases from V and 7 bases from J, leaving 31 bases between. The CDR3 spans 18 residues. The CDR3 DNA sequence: TGTGCCAGCAGCCCCGGCCCCCAGACGGTAATATCCTACAATGAGCAGTACTTC. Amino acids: CASSPGPQTVISYNEQYF. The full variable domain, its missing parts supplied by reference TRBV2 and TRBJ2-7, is EPEVTQTPSHQVTQMGQEVILRCVPISNHLYFYWYRQILGQKVEFLVSFYNNEISEKSEIFDDQFSVERPDGSNFTLKIRSTKLEDSAMYFCASSPGPQTVISYNEQYFGPGTRLTVT.

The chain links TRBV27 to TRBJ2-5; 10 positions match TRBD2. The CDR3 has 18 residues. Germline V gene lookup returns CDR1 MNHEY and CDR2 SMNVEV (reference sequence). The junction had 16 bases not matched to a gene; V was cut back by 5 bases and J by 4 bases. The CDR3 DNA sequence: TGTGCCAGCAGTAGACTGGGGAGCGGGAGGGCCCATAGAGAGACCCAGTACTTC. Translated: CASSRLGSGRAHRETQYF.

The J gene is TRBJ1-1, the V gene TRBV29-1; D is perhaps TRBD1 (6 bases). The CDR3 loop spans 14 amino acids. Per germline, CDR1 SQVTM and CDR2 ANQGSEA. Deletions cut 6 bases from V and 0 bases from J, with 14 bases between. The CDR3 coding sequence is TGCAGCGTGTTCGATGGGGGCTTGAACACTGAAGCTTTCTTT. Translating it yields CSVFDGGLNTEAFF.

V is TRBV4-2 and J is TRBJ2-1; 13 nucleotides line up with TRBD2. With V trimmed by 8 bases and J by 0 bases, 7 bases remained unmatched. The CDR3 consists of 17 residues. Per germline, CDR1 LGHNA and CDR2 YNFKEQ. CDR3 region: CASRGTSGTSSYNEQFF. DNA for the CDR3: TGTGCCAGCCGGGGGACTAGCGGGACCAGCTCCTACAATGAGCAGTTCTTC.

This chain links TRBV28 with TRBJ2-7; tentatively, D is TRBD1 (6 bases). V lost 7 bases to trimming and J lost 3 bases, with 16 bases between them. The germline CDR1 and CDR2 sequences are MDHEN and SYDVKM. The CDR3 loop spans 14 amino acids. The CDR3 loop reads CASTPRGTGYEQYF. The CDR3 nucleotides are TGTGCCAGCACCCCCAGGGGAACAGGCTACGAGCAGTACTTC.

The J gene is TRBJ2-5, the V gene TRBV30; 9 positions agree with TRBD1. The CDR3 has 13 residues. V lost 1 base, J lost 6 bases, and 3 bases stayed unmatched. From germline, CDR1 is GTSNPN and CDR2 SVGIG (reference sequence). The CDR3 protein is CAWSGQGGQTQYF. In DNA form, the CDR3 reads TGTGCCTGGAGTGGACAGGGGGGACAGACCCAGTACTTC.

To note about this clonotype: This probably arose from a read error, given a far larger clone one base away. CDR3 loop: CASILGGAEAFF. Here the CDR3 DNA reads TGTGCCAGCATACTGGGAGGGGCTGAAGCTTTCTTT. This chain links TRBV26 with TRBJ1-1. TRBV26 is listed as a pseudogene. The CDR3 consists of 12 residues.

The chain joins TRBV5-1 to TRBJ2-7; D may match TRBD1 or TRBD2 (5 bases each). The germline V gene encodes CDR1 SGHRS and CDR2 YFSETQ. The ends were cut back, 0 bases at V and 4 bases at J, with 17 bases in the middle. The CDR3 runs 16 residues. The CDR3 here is CASSLDGGFSQYEQYF. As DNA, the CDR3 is TGCGCCAGCAGCTTGGATGGGGGATTTAGCCAATACGAGCAGTACTTC.

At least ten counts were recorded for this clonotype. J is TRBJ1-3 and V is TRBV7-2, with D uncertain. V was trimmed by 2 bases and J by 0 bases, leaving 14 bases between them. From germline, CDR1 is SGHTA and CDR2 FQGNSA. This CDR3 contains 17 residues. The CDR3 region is CASSLMGGSSSGNTIYF. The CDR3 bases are TGTGCCAGCAGCTTAATGGGAGGGTCGAGCTCTGGAAACACCATATATTTT.

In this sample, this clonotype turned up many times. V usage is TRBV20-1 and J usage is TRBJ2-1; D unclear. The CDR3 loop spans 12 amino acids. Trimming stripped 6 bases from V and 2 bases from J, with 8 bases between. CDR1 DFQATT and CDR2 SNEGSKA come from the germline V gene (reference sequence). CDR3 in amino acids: CSATKAYNEQFF. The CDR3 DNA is TGCAGTGCCACCAAAGCCTACAATGAGCAGTTCTTC.

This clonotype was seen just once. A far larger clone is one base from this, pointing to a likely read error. In DNA, the CDR3 is TGCGCCAGCAGCTTAAACCCGGGACAGGGGGATGAGCAGTACTTC. Its translation: CASSLNPGQGDEQYF. The chain uses TRBV5-1 and TRBJ2-7; 11 bases map to TRBD1. V lost 2 bases and J lost 7; bases outside the gene matches: 8. The CDR3 has 15 residues. Germline V gene data show CDR1 as SGHRS and CDR2 as YFSETQ.